Given below is one T cell receptor (beta chain) in context. This clone came up a few times. Its antigen is currently not known. The sample holds no much larger clone one base away, and base qualities are not on file. Whole blood was collected in K2EDTA tubes by collaborating institutions according to the institutions' own protocols. For TCRbeta analysis, collaborator samples were shipped as frozen whole blood, as isolated PBMCs, or as DNA extracted from either sample type. This sample is drawn from a study of blood T cell repertoires in COVID-19 (dated by TCRdb to between 2020 and 2021). For the wider study: Samples covering the acute and convalescent phases of COVID-19 were provided by collaborators in the United States, Italy and Spain. The prospective study material was composed of cDNA or gDNA derived from T cells, B-cell-depleted T cells, or PBMCs. HLA class I and class II types, where available, came from metadata supplied by the sample provider rather than from assay-based typing. Subjects who had been exposed to COVID-19, were actively infected with it, or had recovered from it provided the deeply sampled blood TCRbeta repertoires that made up the dataset. The samples were drawn from two sources: the first 160 participants of the ongoing ImmuneRACE study, and fewer than 1,500 subjects contributed by 6 global collaborators. A de-identified subject ID, COVID-19 status, age in years and sex were almost always included in the sample metadata. The repertoires were released in a freely available public database meant as a resource for research on the immune response to SARS-CoV-2.

The immunoSEQ Assay, a bias-controlled multiplex PCR, was used to amplify TCRbeta CDR3 regions from genomic DNA. As for the authors' bioinformatics: Within the assay, amplification of reference gene primers was used to estimate how many nucleated cells each sample contained. To quantify the absolute abundance of each unique TCRbeta CDR3 rearrangement, sequence reads were collapsed and filtered. Productive Simpson clonality was computed per sample as the square root of Simpson's diversity index over productive rearrangements. TCRdb took this table from immuneACCESS and kept in-frame rearrangements with V and J called. Such tables lack part of the clones; where checked against another copy, unresolved V genes explain under half of the gap, and the rest is unexplained. D and trimming come from the DNA, and the V and J calls and clone size come from that table. The sample table holds around 380,000 clones, of which around 84% were seen once. The top ten clones comprise 1.1% of the sample.

The paper's findings and limits, for the study overall: How much clinical and demographic metadata was included differed by source and by participant, and the metadata was provided uncurated.

CDR1 and CDR2 are drawn from the germline V gene: KGHDR, SFDVKD. There are 15 amino acids in the CDR3, from cysteine to phenylalanine inclusive. Left in the record is the CDR3 DNA by itself, 45 bases read in frame from the first base. The V and J ends are trimmed by 9 bases and 3 bases, leaving 17 bases between them. Sample: peripheral blood. The rearrangement joined TRBV24-1 to TRBJ2-1; TRBD2 is perhaps the D gene, given 5 matching bases. This receptor was identified in a human donor with acute or convalescent COVID-19. The donor label of this sample is uncertain. Here is the DNA: TGTGCCACCGCCGTGGTCGGAGCGGTCTACAATGAGCAGTTCTTC. Translated, it reads CATAVVGAVYNEQFF.